A selection of T cell receptor beta chains follows, all from one sample in a study of T cell changes during pregnancy in multiple sclerosis. Using immunoSEQ multiplex PCR, the repertoire was profiled, and TCRdb retains in-frame clones only, with some absent. The sample lists about 40,000 clones, 75% to 95% occurring once. The sequences come from CD4+ T cells from peripheral blood mononuclear cells, collected in the second trimester of pregnancy. Every receptor here comes from a female donor in good health, enrolled as a control in a pregnancy study. Both conserved end residues are part of each CDR3. A D gene is named only where the DNA matches it firmly. Size values are once, few and many counts, or a class for expanded clones, and some rows have none.

CDR3 length	D gene	V gene	J gene	clone size	CDR3 DNA	CDR3 protein
16	.	TRBV27	TRBJ2-7	once	TGTGCCAGCGGTAGGACACTCACCCAAAATCGTTACGAGCAGTACTTC	CASGRTLTQNRYEQYF
15	TRBD1	TRBV5-1	TRBJ2-1	.	TGCGCCAGCAGCTTGTCGGACAGGGCCCACAATGAGCAGTTCTTC	CASSLSDRAHNEQFF
14	TRBD1	TRBV30	TRBJ1-4	.	TGTGCCTGCCATCGGACAGGGGTAGAGGAAAAACTGTTTTTT	CACHRTGVEEKLFF
16	TRBD2	TRBV2	TRBJ2-3	.	TGTGCCAGCAGGGGGACTAGCGGGACCTACACAGATACGCAGTATTTT	CASRGTSGTYTDTQYF
14	TRBD1	TRBV7-2	TRBJ2-7	.	TGTGCCAGCAGCTCCGGGACAGGGGTCGGCGAGCAGTACTTC	CASSSGTGVGEQYF
14	.	TRBV19	TRBJ1-6	.	TGTGCCAGTAGTTCGAGCTCCTATAATTCACCCCTCCACTTT	CASSSSSYNSPLHF
17	.	TRBV5-4	TRBJ1-4	.	TGTGCCAGCAGCTTGGACTACCGGGGGACGAAGAATGAAAAACTGTTTTTT	CASSLDYRGTKNEKLFF
12	TRBD1	TRBV29-1	TRBJ2-2	.	TGCAGCGCATACAGGGGTACCGGGGAGCTGTTTTTT	CSAYRGTGELFF
13	.	TRBV29-1	TRBJ1-2	once	TGCAGCGCGAAGCGGGGGGGAAACTATGGCTACACCTTC	CSAKRGGNYGYTF
11	.	TRBV19	TRBJ1-2	.	TGTGCCAGTAGTCTGAACCAGGGACATAGGTTC	CASSLNQGHRF
14	.	TRBV2	TRBJ1-1	.	TGTGCCAGTAGGGGCCGTCTGACGGCCACTGAAGCTTTCTTT	CASRGRLTATEAFF
14	TRBD2	TRBV23-1	TRBJ2-7	.	TGCGCCAGCAGGGGACTAGCGATCTCCTACGAGCAGTACTTC	CASRGLAISYEQYF
15	.	TRBV28	TRBJ1-4	.	TGTGCCAGCAGCCTCGGCCCTGGGAGGTTCGAAAAACTGTTTTTT	CASSLGPGRFEKLFF
16	TRBD2	TRBV28	TRBJ2-7	.	TGTGCCAGCAGTTCGCCCGGGACTAGCGCCCGGGGCGAGCAGTACTTC	CASSSPGTSARGEQYF
16	TRBD1	TRBV7-6	TRBJ2-5	.	TGTGCCAGCAGCTTAACCGGGACAGGGGGCTTTGAGACCCAGTACTTC	CASSLTGTGGFETQYF
13	TRBD1	TRBV28	TRBJ1-1	few	TGTGCCAGCAGGTCGGGACAGTTCACTGAAGCTTTCTTT	CASRSGQFTEAFF
14	.	TRBV7-2	TRBJ2-1	.	TGTGCCAGCAGCCCCCGTACTATTAGCGATGAGCAGTTCTTC	CASSPRTISDEQFF
14	.	TRBV14	TRBJ2-2	.	TGTGCCAGCAGCCAAACCGCGGGGTCGGGGGAGCTGTTTTTT	CASSQTAGSGELFF
16	.	TRBV14	TRBJ2-1	.	TGTGCCAGCAGCCAAGATCAGGGGCGGTGGTACAATGAGCAGTTCTTC	CASSQDQGRWYNEQFF
17	.	TRBV19	TRBJ1-4	.	TGTGCCAGTAGTATAAGAGGGTCGGCCAGAACTAATGAAAAACTGTTTTTT	CASSIRGSARTNEKLFF
16	TRBD1	TRBV28	TRBJ2-3	.	TGTGCCAGCAGTTCCAGCTCGGGACAGGGTATGGATACGCAGTATTTT	CASSSSSGQGMDTQYF
14	TRBD1	TRBV7-8	TRBJ1-1	.	TGTGCCAGCAGCGCCGGGACAGGTAGCACTGAAGCTTTCTTT	CASSAGTGSTEAFF
15	TRBD1	TRBV28	TRBJ2-5	.	TGTGCCAGCAGTACCCTGGGACAGGGGTACGAGACCCAGTACTTC	CASSTLGQGYETQYF
14	TRBD1	TRBV6-6	TRBJ1-5	.	TGTGCCAGCAGTTACTCCACAGGGGGGGGGCCCCAGCATTTT	CASSYSTGGGPQHF
19	.	TRBV7-9	TRBJ1-3	.	TGTGCCAGCAGCTTAATAGCAGGAGGGGTAGGAGTATCTGGAAACACCATATATTTT	CASSLIAGGVGVSGNTIYF
15	TRBD2	TRBV28	TRBJ2-1	.	TGTGCCAGCAGAACCGGGACTAGCGGTTACAATGAGCAGTTCTTC	CASRTGTSGYNEQFF
13	TRBD1	TRBV5-6	TRBJ1-2	.	TGTGCCAGCAGCTTAAAACAGGGGGCCGCCTACACCTTC	CASSLKQGAAYTF
15	TRBD2	TRBV30	TRBJ2-1	.	TGTGCCTCCCCGAAACTAGCGGGGGGGCCCCCTGAGCAGTTCTTC	CASPKLAGGPPEQFF
16	.	TRBV7-3	TRBJ2-6	.	TGTGCCAGCAGCTCCCGGAGCGTCTCTGGGGCCAACGTCCTGACTTTC	CASSSRSVSGANVLTF
12	.	TRBV6-4	TRBJ2-1	.	TGTGCCAGCAGTGACTCTGGCGGGAAGCAGTTCTTC	CASSDSGGKQFF
16	TRBD2	TRBV27	TRBJ2-2	.	TGTGCCAGCAGTCTAGGACTAGCGGGCCTCACCGGGGAGCTGTTTTTT	CASSLGLAGLTGELFF
15	TRBD1	TRBV5-1	TRBJ2-5	.	TGCGCCAGCAGCGACGGACAGGGGCCCCAAGAGACCCAGTACTTC	CASSDGQGPQETQYF
13	TRBD1	TRBV2	TRBJ2-3	.	TGTGCCAGCAGGGGACAGGGGGTAGATACGCAGTATTTT	CASRGQGVDTQYF
14	.	TRBV7-9	TRBJ2-3	.	TGTGCCAGCAGCCTACAGGGCTTCACAGATACGCAGTATTTT	CASSLQGFTDTQYF
16	TRBD2	TRBV7-2	TRBJ2-2	.	TGTGCCAGCAGCGTTAGCGGGAGGGCCCGGACCGGGGAGCTGTTTTTT	CASSVSGRARTGELFF
15	TRBD1	TRBV7-8	TRBJ1-4	.	TGTGCCAGCAGCTTAGTTGACAGGGGAGGGGAAAAACTGTTTTTT	CASSLVDRGGEKLFF
16	TRBD1	TRBV5-1	TRBJ2-5	.	TGCGCCCGGGCCCGCGTATGGACAGGGGAAGGGGAGACCCAGTACTTC	CARARVWTGEGETQYF
12	.	TRBV28	TRBJ2-7	.	TGTGCCAGCACCGAAGTCTCCAGCGAGCAGTACTTC	CASTEVSSEQYF
11	.	TRBV30	TRBJ1-1	.	TGTGCCTGGAGTGTCGGGGGTGAAGCTTTCTTT	CAWSVGGEAFF
15	.	TRBV4-3	TRBJ1-1	.	TGCGCCAGCAGCCAAGGGGACACAATGAACACTGAAGCTTTCTTT	CASSQGDTMNTEAFF
15	.	TRBV7-3	TRBJ2-1	.	TGTGCCAGCAGCCCTATCCATTTCCCCTACAATGAGCAGTTCTTC	CASSPIHFPYNEQFF
15	.	TRBV6-5	TRBJ1-2	few	TGTGCCAGCAGTTACAGTGGGGCAGGAAACTATGGCTACACCTTC	CASSYSGAGNYGYTF
16	TRBD2	TRBV2	TRBJ2-1	.	TGTGCCAGCGGGGCTCATAGCGGGAGCTCCTACAATGAGCAGTTCTTC	CASGAHSGSSYNEQFF
16	.	TRBV4-2	TRBJ2-3	.	TGTGCCAGCAGCCAAGATTTGGTAGCCCCCACAGATACGCAGTATTTT	CASSQDLVAPTDTQYF
15	TRBD2	TRBV7-2	TRBJ2-5	.	TGTGCCAGCAGCGCTAATAGCGGGGGCCTAGAGACCCAGTACTTC	CASSANSGGLETQYF
14	TRBD2	TRBV6-5	TRBJ2-3	.	TGTGCCAGCAGTCTGGGGGGGACCACAGATACGCAGTATTTT	CASSLGGTTDTQYF
16	.	TRBV15	TRBJ1-4	.	TGTGCCACCAGCAGAGCCCGGGACAACGGATATGAAAAACTGTTTTTT	CATSRARDNGYEKLFF
18	.	TRBV30	TRBJ1-1	.	TGTGCCTGGAGATCGCACCGAATAGGGGGGGGCCGATACACTGAAGCTTTCTTT	CAWRSHRIGGGRYTEAFF
14	TRBD1	TRBV28	TRBJ1-4	.	TGTGCCAGCAGATCAGGGGGGACTAATGAAAAACTGTTTTTT	CASRSGGTNEKLFF
14	.	TRBV14	TRBJ1-4	.	TGTGCCAGCAGACAGACGGGGGTTAATGAAAAACTGTTTTTT	CASRQTGVNEKLFF
12	.	TRBV19	TRBJ2-6	.	TGTGCCAGTAATACCAGAAACAACGTCCTGACTTTC	CASNTRNNVLTF
16	TRBD1	TRBV28	TRBJ1-2	.	TGTGCCAGCAGTTTATCGGGACAGGGGCTTAACTATGGCTACACCTTC	CASSLSGQGLNYGYTF
14	.	TRBV10-3	TRBJ1-3	.	TGTGCCATCAGTGAGTCCAGCGTTGGAAACACCATATATTTT	CAISESSVGNTIYF
11	.	TRBV30	TRBJ1-1	few	TGTGCCTGGAGAGTAACCGAGACAGTTAACTTT	CAWRVTETVNF
15	.	TRBV11-2	TRBJ2-7	.	TGTGCCAGCAGCCTGGGGCGGGGTAGCTCCTACGAGCAGTACTTC	CASSLGRGSSYEQYF
13	.	TRBV30	TRBJ2-7	.	TGTGCCTGGAGAACCCCGGGAGTAGGGGAGCAGTACTTC	CAWRTPGVGEQYF
17	TRBD2	TRBV10-3	TRBJ2-1	.	TGTGCCATCAGTTTTTCCGGGACTAGCGGGAGGGGGAATGAGCAGTTCTTC	CAISFSGTSGRGNEQFF